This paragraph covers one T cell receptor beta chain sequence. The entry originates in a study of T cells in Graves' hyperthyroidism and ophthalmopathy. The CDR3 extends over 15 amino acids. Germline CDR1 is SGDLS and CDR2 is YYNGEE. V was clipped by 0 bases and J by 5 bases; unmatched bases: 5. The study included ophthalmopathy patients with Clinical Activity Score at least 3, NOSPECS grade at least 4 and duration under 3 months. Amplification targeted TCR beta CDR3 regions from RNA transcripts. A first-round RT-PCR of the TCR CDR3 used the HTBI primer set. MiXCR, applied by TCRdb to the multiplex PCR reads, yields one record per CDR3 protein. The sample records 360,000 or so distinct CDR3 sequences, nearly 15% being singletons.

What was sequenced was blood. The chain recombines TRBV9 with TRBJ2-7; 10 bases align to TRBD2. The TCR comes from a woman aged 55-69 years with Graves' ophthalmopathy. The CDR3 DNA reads TGTGCCAGCAGCGTAGATCAAGCGGGAGGGGACGAGCAGTACTTC. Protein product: CASSVDQAGGDEQYF.